This entry features one T cell receptor beta chain sequence. Its antigen target is currently unknown. There are no base qualities to consult, and no much larger clone falls within one base. The library was made by the immunoSEQ multiplex PCR assay. The multiplex PCR relied on a mix of 60 forward primers for TCR Vbeta segments and 13 reverse primers for TCR Jbeta segments. A multiplex PCR assay on genomic DNA amplified the CDR3 region of rearranged TCR beta genes. The amplified TCR beta libraries were sequenced on the Illumina HiSeq System as 87-base-pair reads. The study's processing was this. Across the 666 repertoires, a later analysis counted some 80 million unique TCR beta chains, around 11 million of which were shared by at least two donors. To remove PCR and sequencing errors, raw reads were error-corrected and collapsed into unique sequences using a nearest-neighbor algorithm that merged closely related sequences. V, D and J gene segments were assigned by aligning CDR3 sequences to IMGT reference sequences. For a sequence to be retained, a match of at least six nucleotides was required to both a V gene segment and a J gene segment. A rearrangement was called productive if the CDR3 had no stop codons and remained in frame with V and J, and every other rearrangement was called non-productive. CDR3 was defined by IMGT convention, running from the second conserved V-encoded cysteine to the conserved J-encoded phenylalanine. In an earlier analysis of more than 550 of the donors, sequences lacking an unambiguous match to a single V gene segment were excluded. An earlier analysis of some 500 of the donors classified V segments as functional when productive rearrangements were above 56.7% and as segregating when the standard deviation between donors was above 5%. A statistical classification framework was built for diagnosing cytomegalovirus status from the catalog of TCR beta chain sequences. In a later analysis, TCR nucleotide sequences were compared against IMGT/GENE-DB human TR gene sequences so that V and J genes could be assigned. Using the TCRdist pipeline, a later analysis assigned CDR3 sequences along with most-parsimonious VDJ recombination scenarios. In a later analysis, each TCR beta chain was defined by its CDR3 amino acid sequence together with its V-gene family, and reads without a unique V-gene family were excluded. In a later analysis, around 600 highly shared, low-generation-probability nucleotide sequences were removed to address suspected cross-contamination and a sequencing artifact. A later analysis calculated a clonal expansion index for each public chain from normalized within-repertoire ranks of inferred template counts. In a later analysis, generation probabilities were computed with a VDJ recombination model fitted to out-of-frame rearrangements, and the resulting probabilities were checked against IGoR. Hypergeometric tests were used in a later analysis to score TCR-TCR, TCR-HLA and TCR-CMV co-occurrence, with a repertoire-size bias correction applied to the TCR pairs. In a later analysis, false discovery rates were estimated by permuting HLA or CMV assignments 20 times. In a later analysis, co-occurring TCRs were grouped using DBSCAN, with TCRdist sequence similarity added in when clustering inside HLA-allele-positive subsets. For co-occurrence clustering, repertoires with fewer than 30,000 or more than 120,000 public chains were excluded, along with several repertoires with anomalous nucleotide sharing. Here the immuneACCESS table is served through TCRdb, limited to in-frame sequences with V and J called. Missing clones are a known gap in these copies; in checked studies unresolved V genes cover under half, and the rest lacks a known reason. For V, J and clone size, that table is used; D and trimming come from the DNA. For this sample there are about 110,000 clones; approximately 80% appear just once. The ten biggest clones cover more than 2% of the sample.

The junction carries 15 bases between V and J, which are trimmed by 4 bases and 2 bases respectively. The CDR3 spans 16 residues, from the cysteine through the phenylalanine. The only DNA kept is the CDR3, 48 bases in frame from the first base. According to the germline V gene, CDR1 reads SGDLS and CDR2 reads YYNGEE. This sample is drawn from a study of cytomegalovirus exposure and HLA in healthy donors (dated by TCRdb to about 2017). Describing the broader study: According to an earlier analysis of a few hundred of the donors, 150 million to 200 million T cells yielded 95 million to 140 million unique TCR beta sequences and around 280 Gb of sequence data. An early release that covered fewer than 800 HLA-typed donors contained about 290 gigabases of sequencing data and 70 million to 100 million unique TCR sequences. Among the roughly 380 genotyped donors, approximately 77% belonged to the genetic ancestry cluster associated with self-reported Caucasian donors. Across approximately 400 genotyped donors of the cohort, an average of roughly 200,000 unique TCR beta nucleotide sequences per donor were sequenced, and roughly 20% of those sequences were non-productive. To decide whether each TCR beta V gene segment behaved as functional or pseudogenic, an earlier analysis of some 600 of the donors relied on high-throughput TCR beta sequencing. High-throughput TCR immunosequencing, statistical association of individual TCRs with disease status, and machine learning were combined to predict cytomegalovirus infection status. A separate validation cohort of roughly 120 different subjects was used in addition to the roughly 720-subject first cohort. Donor age, sex, ethnicity and CMV serostatus were compiled alongside the repertoire data. Genome-wide SNP genotypes for about 60% of the 666 donors were used in a later genetic analysis, which treated that subset as a discovery cohort. The study was designed to test whether signatures of past pathogen exposure could be identified by cataloging public T cell receptors. About 5 DR-DQ haplotypes were handled as single units for association and clustering, since linkage in the cohort was strong. A later analysis re-analyzed previously published TCR beta repertoires from roughly 630 donors and added high-resolution HLA genotyping to study TCR occurrence patterns. HLA typing covered class I and class II loci at four-digit resolution. All discovery cohort repertoires had been generated using a single sequencing platform. Using immunosequencing, the study profiled T cell repertoires from about 620 subjects and related those repertoires to cytomegalovirus serostatus. Rather than using new phenotypic data, the later analysis identified candidate immune exposures from TCR beta sequences and from how often those sequences occurred across donors. The number of donors typed differed by locus, with roughly 629-640 for A, B, C, DRB1 and DQB1, 522 for DQA1, 600 to 610 for DPA1, and approximately 470 for DPB1. Points the paper makes about the study in general: An association between a missense DCLRE1C variant and V-gene and J-gene trimming of TCR beta chains was found in a later genetic analysis and replicated in an independent cohort. Because HLA typing was missing for some donors at each locus, association tests included only the typed subset. According to a later analysis, most CMV-associated TCR beta chains appeared to be HLA-restricted, and the HLA associations seemed to be driven largely by CMV exposure. In an earlier analysis of more than 500 of the donors, most TCR beta V segments appeared in productive rearrangements about 90% or about 30% of the time, broadly matching IMGT annotations. Cytomegalovirus status was reported to be diagnosed by the classifier with high specificity and sensitivity in both the original and validation cohorts. Across donors, most TCR sequences were observed very rarely, whereas some public TCRs were present in many individuals. In the study, some 160 TCR beta chains were listed as associated with cytomegalovirus. In a later analysis, TCR association rates were found to vary across HLA loci, with the most associated TCRs seen for DRB1 alleles and the fewest for HLA-C alleles. According to a later analysis, parvovirus B19, influenza, CMV and Epstein-Barr virus appeared linked to several top co-occurrence clusters. At a false discovery rate of 0.05, a later analysis linked some 17,000 TCR beta sequences to specific HLA alleles. Compared with equally common non-associated chains, HLA-associated TCR beta chains in a later analysis were more clonally expanded and had lower generation probabilities. In vitro tests confirmed that a few of the cytomegalovirus-associated TCR beta chains recognize cytomegalovirus antigens. A further reported finding was that TCR beta sequences accurately predicted the HLA-A and HLA-B alleles for most subjects in the first cohort. Assigning TCR associations to individual alleles was difficult when HLA alleles, especially DR and DQ, strongly co-occurred. In this cohort, only TCR beta chains were sequenced, and detectable features were limited by the absence of alpha or paired-chain data. Because counts were too low, about 17 rarely observed V segments, including chromosome 9 orphons, were excluded from the earlier analysis of fewer than 650 of the donors. Compared with the roughly 710-donor mean, donors in an Asian-associated ancestry cluster had fewer N-insertions in productive TCRs, according to a later genetic analysis. The only immune exposure information available for the cohort was CMV serostatus. Correlated functional status among segregating V segments might be attributable to linkage disequilibrium, but an unknown experimental factor could not be ruled out. Sequencing depth was assumed to be roughly uniform across donors in the presence/absence analyses, though that assumption may not hold. The authors suggested that the approach could potentially be extended to other disease states and immunological phenotypes. The 87-base-pair reads could not distinguish some IMGT-functional V segments, including TRBV6-2 and TRBV6-3, so those segments were excluded. A cluster of highly shared sequence variants was judged likely to be a technical artifact of the sequencing pipeline.

In total, more than 500 healthy bone marrow donors made up the cohort. Cohort members were all nominally healthy when sampled, although unrecorded immune exposures were likely present. The donor was CMV seronegative and was included in the group of a few hundred seronegative cohort members. A peripheral blood sample was collected from each donor, and TCR beta sequencing was performed on peripheral blood mononuclear cells. Genomic DNA extraction from the blood cell samples was performed with the Qiagen DNeasy Blood Extraction Kit. This clonotype was obtained from a woman aged 30 to 39 in good health and CMV-seronegative. The receptor chain draws on TRBV9 and TRBJ2-2; TRBD2 is a weak D gene call, 6 bases matching. The sequencing input was PBMCs. CDR3 region: CASSPRVAENTGELFF. Here is the DNA: TGTGCCAGCAGCCCCCGGGTAGCGGAAAACACCGGGGAGCTGTTTTTT.